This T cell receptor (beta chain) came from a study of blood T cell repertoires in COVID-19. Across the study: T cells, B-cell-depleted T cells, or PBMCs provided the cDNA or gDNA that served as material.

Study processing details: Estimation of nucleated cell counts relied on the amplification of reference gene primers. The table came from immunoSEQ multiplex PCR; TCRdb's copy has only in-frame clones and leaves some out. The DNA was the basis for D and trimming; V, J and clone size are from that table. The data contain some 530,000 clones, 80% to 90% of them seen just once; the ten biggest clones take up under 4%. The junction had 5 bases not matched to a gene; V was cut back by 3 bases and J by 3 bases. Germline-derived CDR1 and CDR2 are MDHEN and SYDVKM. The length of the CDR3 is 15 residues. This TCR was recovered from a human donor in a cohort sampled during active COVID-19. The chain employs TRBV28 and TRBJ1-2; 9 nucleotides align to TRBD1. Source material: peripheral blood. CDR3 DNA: TGTGCCAGCAGTTTTCAACAGGGGGCCCACTATGGCTACACCTTC. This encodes CASSFQQGAHYGYTF.